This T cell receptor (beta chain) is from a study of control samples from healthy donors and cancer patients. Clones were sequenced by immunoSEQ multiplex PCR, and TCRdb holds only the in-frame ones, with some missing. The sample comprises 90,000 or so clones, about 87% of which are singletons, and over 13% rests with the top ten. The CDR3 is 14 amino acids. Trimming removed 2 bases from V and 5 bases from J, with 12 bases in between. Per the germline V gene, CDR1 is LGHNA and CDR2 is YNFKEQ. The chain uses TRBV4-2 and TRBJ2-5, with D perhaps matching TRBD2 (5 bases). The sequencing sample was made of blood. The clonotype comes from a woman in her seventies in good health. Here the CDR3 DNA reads TGTGCCAGCAGCCAACTTTGGTCGGGGGAGACCCAGTACTTC. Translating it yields CASSQLWSGETQYF.